This T cell receptor beta chain was sequenced for a study of blood T cell repertoires in COVID-19 (dated by TCRdb to 2020 to 2021). Regarding the research as a whole: Samples from collaborators originated in the United States, Italy and Spain and spanned both the acute and convalescent phases of COVID-19. A de-identified subject ID, COVID-19 status, age in years and sex were almost always included in the sample metadata. Where available, HLA class I and class II types were obtained from metadata supplied by the sample provider rather than from assay-based typing. The samples were drawn from the first 160 participants of the ongoing ImmuneRACE study and from 950 to 1,500 subjects provided by 6 global collaborators. The repertoires were released in a freely available public database intended as a resource for research on the immune response to SARS-CoV-2. Subjects who had been exposed to COVID-19, were actively infected with it, or had recovered from it provided the deeply sampled blood TCRbeta repertoires that made up the dataset. The material from the prospective study consisted of cDNA or gDNA derived from T cells, B-cell-depleted T cells, or PBMCs.

The immunoSEQ Assay, a bias-controlled multiplex PCR, was used to amplify TCRbeta CDR3 regions from genomic DNA. For the original study's pipeline: Within the assay, amplification of reference gene primers was used to estimate how many nucleated cells each sample contained. To quantify the absolute abundance of each unique TCRbeta CDR3 rearrangement, sequence reads were collapsed and filtered. For each sample, productive Simpson clonality was calculated as the square root of Simpson's diversity index across productive rearrangements. TCRdb stores this immuneACCESS table with in-frame sequences only. Part of the clones is absent; in the studies checked, under half of the shortfall reflects unresolved V genes, and no reason is known for the rest. V, J and clone size reflect that table, while D and trimming were determined from the DNA. Recorded for this sample are about 220,000 clones; around four fifths of them occurred a single time. Over 4% of the sample lies in the top ten.

The CDR3 measures 13 amino acids from cysteine to phenylalanine. Only CDR3 DNA is held: 39 bases, read in frame from base 1. V and J are truncated by 6 bases and 7 bases respectively, leaving an intervening sequence of 13 bases. The CDR1 and CDR2 encoded by the germline V gene are SNHLY and FYNNEI. One collaborating source in Seattle enrolled patients while the patients were actively infected and followed the patients over time throughout the course of disease. Whole blood was collected in K2EDTA tubes by collaborating institutions according to the institutions' own protocols. Collaborator samples were shipped for TCRbeta analysis as frozen whole blood, isolated PBMCs, or DNA extracted from either sample type. Regarding this clone: What this receptor recognizes is not known. No much larger clone is present one base from it, and per-base qualities are unavailable.

Paper-wide results and their limitations: Clinical and demographic metadata were provided uncurated, with the amount varying by source and participant.

The sequenced sample consisted of peripheral blood. The chain couples TRBV2 to TRBJ2-4, with no confidently assigned D gene. This clonotype was obtained from a woman aged 70-85 years with COVID-19, enrolled during active disease. Read as DNA, the sequence is TGTGCCAGCAGGGGCCAAGTCCGGAACATTCAGTACTTC. It is translated as CASRGQVRNIQYF.